The 25 T cell receptor beta chains given below trace back to one sample, sequenced in a study of T cell responses to AZD1222 COVID-19 vaccine. Sequenced by immunoSEQ multiplex PCR; TCRdb stores in-frame clones only, minus some. The sample lists 130,000 to 150,000 clones, 90% to 95% occurring once. The sample consisted of peripheral blood, taken on day 0 of AZD1222 vaccination. Receptors originate from an adult in good health.

This chain joins TRBV7-2 and TRBJ2-1; the match to TRBD2 covers 12 bases. This CDR3 is built from 18 residues. From germline, CDR1 is SGHTA and CDR2 FQGNSA. V was pared by 1 base and J by 6 bases, with 10 bases of the junction left unmatched. CDR3 coding DNA: TGTGCCAGCAGCTTAGGCGCTAGCGGGGGGGTAGGTGGCAATGAGCAGTTCTTC. This translates into CASSLGASGGVGGNEQFF.

The V call is TRBV3-1 (or the pseudogene TRBV3-2), the J call TRBJ1-2; possible D gene TRBD1, 6 bases. V lost 1 base, J lost 8 bases, and 14 bases lay in between. Germline CDR1 LGHDT, CDR2 YNNKEL (reference sequence). CDR3 length: 14 amino acids. The CDR3 spells CASSQVRGPFGYTF. In DNA form, the CDR3 reads TGTGCCAGCAGCCAAGTCAGGGGTCCGTTCGGCTACACCTTC.

This chain links TRBV4-1 with TRBJ1-6; the D is unclear. Trimming pared 0 bases from V and 7 bases from J, leaving 7 bases between. This CDR3 has 14 residues. Germline values: CDR1 MGHRA, CDR2 YSYEKL. DNA for the CDR3: TGCGCCAGCAGCCAAGAAGGAAACAATTCACCCCTCCACTTT. Protein: CASSQEGNNSPLHF.

The chain has TRBV3-1 (or the pseudogene TRBV3-2) and TRBJ1-4; D unresolved. With 2 bases removed from V and 5 bases from J, the gap between germline ends came to 0 bases. Germline V lookup: CDR1 LGHDT, CDR2 YNNKEL (reference sequence). The CDR3 has 11 amino acids. The CDR3 spells CASSQNEKLFF. Written as DNA, the CDR3 is TGTGCCAGCAGCCAAAATGAAAAACTGTTTTTT.

To note about this clone: An end of the junction differs from the germline gene, which may be a read error. The chain couples TRBV5-6 to TRBJ1-6, with 7 positions matching TRBD1. CDR3 length equals 13 residues. CDR1 is SGHDT and CDR2 is YYEEEE in the germline V gene. The CDR3 DNA sequence: TGTGCCAGCACCCTGACAGGGACATCACCCCCCCACTTT. The encoded protein is CASTLTGTSPPHF. The variable domain in full, completed from reference TRBV5-6 and TRBJ1-6, reads DAGVTQSPTHLIKTRGQQVTLRCSPKSGHDTVSWYQQALGQGPQFIFQYYEEEERQRGNFPDRFSGHQFPNYSSELNVNALLLGDSALYLCASTLTGTSPPHFGNGTRLTVT.

This rearrangement joins TRBV12-5 to TRBJ1-3; D call uncertain. CDR3 size: 14 residues. V was cut by 4 bases and J by 0 bases, with 7 bases left in between. The germline gives CDR1 LGHNT, CDR2 FRNRAP. CDR3 region: CASGSLDSGNTIYF. The CDR3 bases are TGTGCTAGTGGTTCGCTGGACTCTGGAAACACCATATATTTT.

This clone was seen a few times. The V gene is TRBV27, the J gene TRBJ2-1; no definite D call. The CDR3 totals 14 residues. The germline gives CDR1 MNHEY, CDR2 SMNVEV (reference sequence). Trimming took 6 bases from V and 5 from J, leaving 14 bases between them. CDR3 residues: CASSSLRSNNEQFF. The CDR3 coding sequence is TGTGCCAGCAGCTCGCTGCGATCTAACAATGAGCAGTTCTTC.

The rearrangement links TRBV6-5 to TRBJ1-1, with 7 bases lining up with TRBD1. V shed 6 bases and J 8 bases; nucleotides not matched to a gene: 12. The CDR3 sequence is 14 residues long. The germline V gene has CDR1 MNHEY and CDR2 SVGAGI. CDR3 amino acids: CASRKPGGLGEAFF. CDR3 nucleotides: TGTGCCAGCAGGAAACCAGGGGGTCTCGGGGAAGCTTTCTTT.

The chain combines TRBV5-1 with TRBJ1-1; 7 bases line up with TRBD1. There are 16 residues in the CDR3. Germline CDR1 reads SGHRS; CDR2 reads YFSETQ. V shed 0 bases and J 9 bases; nucleotides not matched to a gene: 14. CDR3 protein: CASSLGPQGTQVKAFF. The DNA for the CDR3 is TGCGCCAGCAGCTTGGGCCCACAGGGGACTCAAGTGAAAGCTTTCTTT.

This chain uses TRBV6-5 with TRBJ2-7; 9 bases agree with TRBD1. This CDR3 has 14 amino acids. The V gene end was trimmed by 2 bases and the J gene end by 3 bases; junction bases not matched to a gene: 2. The germline V gene has CDR1 MNHEY and CDR2 SVGAGI. CDR3 nucleotides: TGTGCCAGCAGTTACGGGGGACAGGGCTACGAGCAGTACTTC. This sequence encodes CASSYGGQGYEQYF.

CDR3 sequence: CASNPRDTQYF. DNA for the CDR3: TGTGCCAGCAACCCAAGGGATACGCAGTATTTT. The chain couples TRBV2 to TRBJ2-3; unclear D gene. In germline, CDR1 is SNHLY, CDR2 FYNNEI. V was clipped by 7 bases and J by 6 bases, with 8 bases between them. CDR3 length: 11 amino acids.

The V call is TRBV6-5, the J call TRBJ1-1; D remains unclear. The CDR3 runs 15 residues. The V end was cut by 5 bases, the J end by 0 bases, with 13 bases between. Germline values: CDR1 MNHEY, CDR2 SVGAGI. Here the CDR3 DNA reads TGTGCCAGCAGTCGCACGGGAGCCATGAACACTGAAGCTTTCTTT. Translating it yields CASSRTGAMNTEAFF.

The CDR3 bases are TGTGCCAGCAGCCAAGCGGCCTCAAGCTCCTACGAGCAGTACTTC. Translation gives CASSQAASSSYEQYF. The chain uses TRBV3-1 (or the pseudogene TRBV3-2) and TRBJ2-7; no clear D. V lost 1 base, J lost 0 bases, and 10 bases lay in between. From germline, CDR1 is LGHDT and CDR2 YNNKEL (reference sequence). CDR3 length equals 15 residues.

This sequence joins TRBV11-2 and TRBJ2-2; 9 bases are a match to TRBD1. Germline V gene sequence: CDR1 SGHAT, CDR2 FQNNGV. The CDR3 totals 16 residues. The V segment lost 4 bases and the J segment 1 base; nucleotides outside the gene matches: 4. CDR3 region: CASSYGDRVNTGELFF. The CDR3 DNA reads as TGTGCCAGCAGCTACGGGGACAGGGTGAACACCGGGGAGCTGTTTTTT.

The V call is TRBV2, the J call TRBJ2-7; D is uncertain. Trimming took off 6 bases at V and 1 base at J, with 10 bases between the two ends. The CDR3 totals 13 residues. Germline V CDR1 and CDR2: SNHLY, FYNNEI. The CDR3 protein is CASRGVRSYEQYF. The CDR3 DNA is TGTGCCAGCAGGGGTGTAAGATCCTACGAGCAGTACTTC.

The DNA of the CDR3 is TGTGCCAGCAGCAGGGAGCACCAGCCCCAGCATTTT. As protein: CASSREHQPQHF. This rearrangement joins TRBV21-1 to TRBJ1-5. TRBV21-1 is assigned pseudogene status. There are 12 residues in the CDR3.

This chain connects TRBV28 to TRBJ1-1; TRBD1 matches at 7 bases. V shed 5 bases, J shed 0 bases, and the junction held 12 bases outside the gene matches. The CDR3 loop spans 17 amino acids. Germline V gene lookup returns CDR1 MDHEN and CDR2 SYDVKM. The CDR3, as DNA: TGTGCCAGCAGTGTCCAGGGGATTCAGGGGGTGAACACTGAAGCTTTCTTT. Translation gives CASSVQGIQGVNTEAFF.

The gene calls are TRBV14 and TRBJ1-1; no reliable D call. The CDR3 contains 14 residues. Germline V lookup: CDR1 SGHDN, CDR2 FVKESK. The V gene lost 4 bases and the J gene lost 0 bases, with 9 bases spanning the gap. CDR3 sequence reads: CASSRPGMNTEAFF. CDR3 DNA sequence: TGTGCCAGCAGCCGTCCGGGGATGAACACTGAAGCTTTCTTT.

This chain links TRBV27 with TRBJ2-7; 7 bases are shared with TRBD1. The trim removed 8 bases at V and 0 bases at J, leaving 1 base unmatched. CDR3 length: 12 amino acids. Germline V gene lookup returns CDR1 MNHEY and CDR2 SMNVEV (reference sequence). The chain's CDR3 is CASQGDSYEQYF. The CDR3 DNA reads as TGTGCCAGCCAGGGGGACTCCTACGAGCAGTACTTC.

The chain uses TRBV5-4 and TRBJ2-7; tentative D call: TRBD1 (6 bases). Germline values: CDR1 SGHNT, CDR2 YYREEE (reference sequence). The V end lost 4 bases, the J end lost 0 bases, and 11 bases lay between the germline ends. The CDR3 is made up of 14 amino acids. The CDR3 coding sequence is TGTGCCAGCAGCGGAACAGGGAGCTCCTACGAGCAGTACTTC. It translates to CASSGTGSSYEQYF.

This rearrangement joins TRBV19 to TRBJ2-7; 11 bases map to TRBD2. CDR3 length: 15 amino acids. CDR1 and CDR2 from the germline V gene are LNHDA and SQIVND (reference sequence). V was clipped by 1 base and J by 4 bases; unmatched bases: 3. CDR3 sequence: CASSIVGTSGYEQYF. CDR3 DNA sequence: TGTGCCAGTAGTATAGTGGGGACTAGCGGTTACGAGCAGTACTTC.

The V call is TRBV18, the J call TRBJ1-2; 9 positions agree with TRBD1. The CDR3 is 14 amino acids. V trimming: 4 bases; J trimming: 3 bases; junction bases outside the gene matches: 3. Germline CDR1 reads KGHSH; CDR2 reads LQKENI. The CDR3 protein is CASSRDRVDYGYTF. The DNA for the CDR3 is TGTGCCAGCTCACGGGACAGGGTCGACTATGGCTACACCTTC.

V and J are TRBV9 and TRBJ1-2; D gene uncertain. CDR1 and CDR2 from the germline V gene are SGDLS and YYNGEE. The CDR3 extends over 13 amino acids. Trimming took 7 bases from V and 0 from J, leaving 10 bases between them. The CDR3 region has the DNA TGTGCCAGCGCCTCGTTTTCTAACTATGGCTACACCTTC. Protein sequence: CASASFSNYGYTF.

This clone was observed a single time. The chain is built from TRBV27 and TRBJ1-2; TRBD1 might be the D (6 bases). The CDR3 spans 14 residues. V was clipped by 8 bases and J by 4 bases, with 17 bases between them. From germline, CDR1 is MNHEY and CDR2 SMNVEV (reference sequence). The CDR3 nucleotides are TGTGCCAGCGGGGGGACGACAGGCGCCTATGGCTACACCTTC. It is translated as CASGGTTGAYGYTF.

This clone has only a few counts. The chain carries TRBV6-4 and TRBJ2-6, with D unclear. CDR3 length: 16 amino acids. The ends were cut back, 0 bases at V and 4 bases at J, with 10 bases in the middle. CDR1 and CDR2 from the germline V gene are MRHNA and SNTAGT. The CDR3 nucleotides read TGTGCCAGCAGTGACTCCTCGACTCACGGGGCCAACGTCCTGACTTTC. Protein product: CASSDSSTHGANVLTF.